At least ten counts were recorded for the clone carrying this TCR beta chain. The data derive from a study of T-cell memory formation after mild COVID-19. CDR1 and CDR2 from the germline V gene are SNHLY and FYNNEI. The CDR3 covers 12 residues. V lost 6 bases to trimming and J lost 2 bases, with 8 bases between them. TCRdb independently ran MiXCR on the 5' RACE reads; one entry per CDR3 protein. The repertoire consists of roughly 250,000 distinct CDR3 sequences, with 16% occurring once and the leading ten covering around 20%. The source of this sequence is a man aged 18-30 years who had mild COVID-19 (a few samples of this study predate the infection). Cell type and time point are not known. Sequencing was done on a sample of PBMCs or a T cell subset sorted from them (not recorded which). The genes are TRBV2 and TRBJ2-7; D is unclear. The CDR3 loop reads CASRVTTYEQYF. In nucleotides, the CDR3 is TGTGCCAGCAGGGTGACAACCTACGAGCAGTACTTC.